Sequencing of this TCR beta chain was carried out in a study of lymphopenia after photon versus proton radiotherapy (dated by TCRdb to between 2017 and 2020). Notes on the research overall: The study compared the immunological effects of photon versus proton radiation therapy in patients with gastrointestinal tumors who developed high-grade lymphopenia. The roughly 18 patients in the cohort had gastrointestinal tumors, were treated with either photon or proton therapy, and subsequently developed lymphopenia. The study aimed to characterize how the two radiation modalities differ in their impact on the immune system. The paper as a whole reports these results and caveats: The survival association was assessed only in patients who died, and better survival with proton therapy was presented by the authors as a possibility rather than a demonstrated result. Once the lymphocyte count had reached its nadir, the repertoires of photon-treated patients showed oligoclonal expansion, particularly of CD8+ Temra cells, and this expansion drove the decline in diversity. Across the cohort, among patients who died, a greater drop in TCR diversity after the nadir was inversely correlated with overall survival time. During treatment, patients who received proton therapy stayed relatively stable, whereas patients who received photon therapy lost naive T cells and TCR diversity and gained effector/memory populations.

As for this clone: Its antigen has not been determined. No much larger clone exists at a distance of one base, and base qualities are not known.

Spanning cysteine to phenylalanine, the CDR3 consists of 20 amino acids. Just CDR3 DNA is preserved here, 60 bases in frame from base 1. The germline ends are 24 bases apart after V is trimmed by 0 bases and J by 0 bases. The germline V gene provides CDR1 SGHAT and CDR2 FQNNGV. Receptor amplification or capture employed the immunoSEQ multiplex PCR assay. T cell repertoires were profiled with deep sequencing of rearranged TCR beta loci together with multiparametric flow cytometry. TCRdb provides this immuneACCESS table in a form limited to in-frame rearrangements. Some clones are lacking; in checked studies, under half of them reflect an unresolved V gene, and why the rest are absent is not known. Recorded for this sample are 60,000 to 75,000 clones; about 90% of them occurred a single time. Approximately 2.4% of the sample is in the top ten clones.

Material: peripheral blood, obtained from a patient treated with photon-based radiotherapy. The sequence links TRBV11-2 to TRBJ2-7, with a weak D call of TRBD1 (7 bases match). The source of this sequence is a man aged 40-55 years with gastric cancer. Here the CDR3 is given as CASSLEGRDRIPLGSYEQYF. Here is the DNA: TGTGCCAGCAGCTTAGAAGGGCGGGACAGAATCCCATTGGGCTCCTACGAGCAGTACTTC.